This section outlines one T cell receptor beta chain sequence together with its context. Its antigen is not identified. The CDR3 sequence is 18 residues long. Germline lookup yields CDR1 SGHRS and CDR2 YFSETQ. Trimming at V came to 0 bases and at J to 0 bases, leaving 12 bases not matched to a gene. Healthy bone marrow donors supplied every sample. These data are taken from a study of cytomegalovirus exposure and HLA in healthy donors. Study summary: From HLA-typed donors, an early data release held about 85 million unique TCRs.

PCR employed 60 Vbeta and 13 Jbeta primers. Some clones are missing from TCRdb's copy, which holds only in-frame ones; the method was immunoSEQ multiplex PCR. The table includes over 150,000 clones, roughly 80% detected once. Study findings and constraints: A missense variant in DCLRE1C was later tied to TCR beta V- and J-gene trimming. The study found most TCR sequences rare, yet found some public TCRs in many donors.

The gene calls are TRBV5-1 and TRBJ2-7; 7 nucleotides match TRBD1. Sequenced input: PBMCs. This TCR derives from a woman between 40 and 55 years old in good health and CMV-seronegative. The CDR3 loop reads CASSLAATGASNSYEQYF. The CDR3 bases are TGCGCCAGCAGCTTGGCCGCTACAGGGGCCTCAAACTCCTACGAGCAGTACTTC.